The table lists the clone carrying this TCR beta chain with a count of one. Per the germline V gene, CDR1 is MNHEY and CDR2 is SVGAGI. CDR3 length: 15 amino acids. V lost 6 bases to trimming and J lost 0 bases, with 14 bases between them. The data were obtained in a study of blood T cell repertoires in COVID-19. Overall study: Donors in the United States, Italy and Spain gave samples during acute or convalescent COVID-19.

TCRdb keeps only in-frame clones here, not all; method: immunoSEQ multiplex PCR. The sample carries roughly 48,000 clones, approximately 80% recorded once. The sequenced sample consisted of peripheral blood. This receptor was taken from a man in his forties with acute or convalescent COVID-19. The V and J genes are TRBV6-5 and TRBJ1-1; D call uncertain. The CDR3 nucleotides read TGTGCCAGCAGCGCCACGCGTACGGTGAACACTGAAGCTTTCTTT. Protein product: CASSATRTVNTEAFF.